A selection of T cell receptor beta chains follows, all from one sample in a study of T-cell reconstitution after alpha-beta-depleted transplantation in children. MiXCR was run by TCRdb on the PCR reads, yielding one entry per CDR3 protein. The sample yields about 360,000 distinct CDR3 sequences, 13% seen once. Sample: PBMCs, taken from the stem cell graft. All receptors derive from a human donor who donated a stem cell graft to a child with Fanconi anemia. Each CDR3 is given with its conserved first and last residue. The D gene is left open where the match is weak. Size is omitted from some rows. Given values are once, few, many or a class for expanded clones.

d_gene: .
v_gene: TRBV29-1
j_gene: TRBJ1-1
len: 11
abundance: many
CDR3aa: CIAVMNTEAFF
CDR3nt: TGCATCGCGGTCATGAACACTGAAGCTTTCTTT

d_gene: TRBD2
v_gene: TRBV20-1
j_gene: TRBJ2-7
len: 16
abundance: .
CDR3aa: CSARDPVGTSVYEQYF
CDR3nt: TGCAGTGCTAGAGATCCAGTAGGGACTAGCGTCTACGAGCAGTACTTC

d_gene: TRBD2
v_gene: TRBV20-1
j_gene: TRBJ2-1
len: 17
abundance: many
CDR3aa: CSAINVAGGSSYNEQFF
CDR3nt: TGCAGTGCTATTAACGTAGCGGGGGGTAGCTCCTACAATGAGCAGTTCTTC

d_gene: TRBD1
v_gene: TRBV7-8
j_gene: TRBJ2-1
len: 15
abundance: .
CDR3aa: CASSFEQGNYNEQFF
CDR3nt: TGTGCCAGCAGCTTTGAACAGGGGAATTACAATGAGCAGTTCTTC

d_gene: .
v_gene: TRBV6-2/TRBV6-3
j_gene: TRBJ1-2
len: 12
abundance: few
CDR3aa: CASSSAGDGYTF
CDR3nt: TGTGCCAGCAGTTCGGCGGGGGATGGCTACACCTTC

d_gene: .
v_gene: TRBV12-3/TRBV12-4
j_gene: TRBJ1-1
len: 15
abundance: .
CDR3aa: CASSFLDPAKTEAFF
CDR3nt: TGTGCCAGCAGTTTTTTGGACCCGGCGAAGACTGAAGCTTTCTTT

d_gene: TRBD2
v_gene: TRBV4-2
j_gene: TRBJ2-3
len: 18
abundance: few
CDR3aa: CASSQDAGTSGITDTQYF
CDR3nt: TGTGCCAGCAGCCAAGATGCGGGGACTAGCGGGATCACAGATACGCAGTATTTT

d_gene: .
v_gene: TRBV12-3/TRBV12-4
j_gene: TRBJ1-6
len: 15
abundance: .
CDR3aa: CASSPPRPYNSPLHF
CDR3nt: TGTGCCAGCAGTCCCCCGAGGCCGTATAATTCACCCCTCCACTTT

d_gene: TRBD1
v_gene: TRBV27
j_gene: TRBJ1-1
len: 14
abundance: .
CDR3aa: CASRTGQRNTEAFF
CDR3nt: TGTGCCAGCAGGACAGGGCAGAGGAACACTGAAGCTTTCTTT

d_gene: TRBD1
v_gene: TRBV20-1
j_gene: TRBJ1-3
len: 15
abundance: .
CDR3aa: CSARTGAEAGNTIYF
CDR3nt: TGCAGTGCTAGAACAGGGGCTGAGGCTGGAAACACCATATATTTT

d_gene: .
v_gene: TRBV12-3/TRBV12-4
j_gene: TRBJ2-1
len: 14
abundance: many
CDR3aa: CASTNKLRGDEQFF
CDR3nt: TGTGCCAGCACCAATAAACTCCGGGGCGATGAGCAGTTCTTC

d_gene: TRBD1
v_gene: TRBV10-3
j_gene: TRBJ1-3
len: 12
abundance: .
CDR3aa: CAGGDRVNTIYF
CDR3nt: TGTGCCGGAGGGGACAGGGTTAACACCATATATTTT

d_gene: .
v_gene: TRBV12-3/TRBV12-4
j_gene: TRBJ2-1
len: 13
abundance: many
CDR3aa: CASSRSGYNEQFF
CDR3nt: TGTGCCAGCAGTAGATCGGGGTACAATGAGCAGTTCTTC

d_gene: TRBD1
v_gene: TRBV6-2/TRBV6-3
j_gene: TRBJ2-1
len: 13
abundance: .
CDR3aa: CASKGQGYNEQFF
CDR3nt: TGTGCCAGCAAGGGACAGGGCTACAATGAGCAGTTCTTC

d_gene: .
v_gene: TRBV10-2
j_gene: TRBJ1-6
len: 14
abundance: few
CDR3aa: CASSEARSNSPLHF
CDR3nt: TGCGCCAGCAGTGAGGCCCGGAGTAATTCACCCCTCCACTTT

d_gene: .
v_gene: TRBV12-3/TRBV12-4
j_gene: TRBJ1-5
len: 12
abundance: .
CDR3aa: CASSLVGLPQHF
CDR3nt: TGTGCCAGCAGTTTGGTAGGCTTGCCCCAGCATTTT

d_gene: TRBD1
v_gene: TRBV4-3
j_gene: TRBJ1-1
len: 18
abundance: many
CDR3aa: CASSLHSFQDRGFTEAFF
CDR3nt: TGCGCCAGCAGCCTGCACTCCTTCCAAGACAGGGGGTTCACTGAAGCTTTCTTT

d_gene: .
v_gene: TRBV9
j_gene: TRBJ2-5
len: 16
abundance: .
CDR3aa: CASSERGAPDQETQYF
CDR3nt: TGTGCCAGCAGCGAAAGGGGGGCCCCGGACCAAGAGACCCAGTACTTC

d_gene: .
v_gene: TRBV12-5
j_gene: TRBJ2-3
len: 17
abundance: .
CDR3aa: CASGLSRHGACTDTQYF
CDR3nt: TGTGCTAGTGGTTTGTCACGGCATGGGGCCTGCACAGATACGCAGTATTTT

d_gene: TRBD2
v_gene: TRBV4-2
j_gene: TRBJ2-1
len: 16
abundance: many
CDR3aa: CASSQVGTSSNNEQFF
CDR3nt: TGTGCCAGCAGCCAAGTAGGGACTAGCTCCAACAATGAGCAGTTCTTC

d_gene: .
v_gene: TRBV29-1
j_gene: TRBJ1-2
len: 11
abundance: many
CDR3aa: CSVSSNYGYTF
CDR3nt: TGCAGCGTTTCTTCTAACTATGGCTACACCTTC

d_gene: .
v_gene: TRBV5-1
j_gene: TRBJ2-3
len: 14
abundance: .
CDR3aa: CASSLGQAQDTQYF
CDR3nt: TGCGCCAGCAGCTTGGGGCAGGCCCAGGATACGCAGTATTTT

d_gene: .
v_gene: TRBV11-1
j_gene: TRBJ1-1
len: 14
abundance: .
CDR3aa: CASSLDSYNTEAFF
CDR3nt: TGTGCCAGCAGCTTAGACAGTTACAACACTGAAGCTTTCTTT

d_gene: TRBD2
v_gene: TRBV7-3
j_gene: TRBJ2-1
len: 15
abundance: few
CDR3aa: CASSERGNSYNEQFF
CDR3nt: TGTGCCAGCTCGGAGCGGGGGAACTCCTACAATGAGCAGTTCTTC

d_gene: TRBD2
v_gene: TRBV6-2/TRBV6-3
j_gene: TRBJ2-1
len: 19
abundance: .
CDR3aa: CASSNMGTSGGLPYNEQFF
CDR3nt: TGTGCCAGCAGCAACATGGGGACTAGCGGGGGGCTGCCCTACAATGAGCAGTTCTTC

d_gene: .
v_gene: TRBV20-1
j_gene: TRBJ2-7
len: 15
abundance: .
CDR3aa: CSARGAQGRSHEQYF
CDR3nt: TGCAGTGCAAGGGGGGCGCAGGGAAGGTCCCACGAGCAGTACTTC

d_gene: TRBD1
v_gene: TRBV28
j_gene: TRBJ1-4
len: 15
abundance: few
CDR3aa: CASNGAGQGNEKLFF
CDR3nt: TGTGCCAGCAATGGGGCTGGACAGGGGAATGAAAAACTGTTTTTT

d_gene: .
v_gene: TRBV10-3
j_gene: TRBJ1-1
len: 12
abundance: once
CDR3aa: CAIKGSDSEAFF
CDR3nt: TGTGCCATCAAGGGGTCGGACTCTGAAGCTTTCTTT

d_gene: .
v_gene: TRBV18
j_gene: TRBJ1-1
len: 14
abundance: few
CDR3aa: CASSPQKANTEAFF
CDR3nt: TGTGCCAGCTCACCACAGAAGGCGAACACTGAAGCTTTCTTT

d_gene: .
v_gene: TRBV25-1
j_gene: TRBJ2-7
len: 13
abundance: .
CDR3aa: CASSDTVAYEQYF
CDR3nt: TGTGCCAGCAGTGATACAGTAGCCTACGAGCAGTACTTC

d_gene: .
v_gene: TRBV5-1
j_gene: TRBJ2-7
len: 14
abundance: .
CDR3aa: CASSPTQGPGEQYF
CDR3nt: TGCGCCAGCAGCCCCACACAGGGACCGGGGGAGCAGTACTTC

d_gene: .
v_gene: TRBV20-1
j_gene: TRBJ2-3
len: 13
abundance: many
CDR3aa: CSAGSDSTDTQYF
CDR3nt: TGCAGTGCAGGTAGCGATTCCACAGATACGCAGTATTTT

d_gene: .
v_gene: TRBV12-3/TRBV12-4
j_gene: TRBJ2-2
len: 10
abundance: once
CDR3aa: CASFRGELFF
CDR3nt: TGTGCCAGCTTCCGCGGGGAGCTGTTTTTT

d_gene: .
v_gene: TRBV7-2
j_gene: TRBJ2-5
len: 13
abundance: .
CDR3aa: CASSSARQETQYF
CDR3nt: TGTGCCAGCAGCTCCGCACGTCAGGAGACCCAGTACTTC

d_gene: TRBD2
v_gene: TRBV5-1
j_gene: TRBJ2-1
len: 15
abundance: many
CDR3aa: CASSLISGGNNEQFF
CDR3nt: TGCGCCAGCAGCCTTATCAGCGGGGGAAACAATGAGCAGTTCTTC

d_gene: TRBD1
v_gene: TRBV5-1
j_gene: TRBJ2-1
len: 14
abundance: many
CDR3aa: CASSYGQGDREQFF
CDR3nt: TGCGCCAGCAGCTATGGACAGGGGGACCGGGAGCAGTTCTTC

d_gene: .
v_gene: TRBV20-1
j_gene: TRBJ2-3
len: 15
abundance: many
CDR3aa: CSAPPRGSFTDTQYF
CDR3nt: TGCAGTGCTCCTCCACGGGGCAGCTTCACAGATACGCAGTATTTT

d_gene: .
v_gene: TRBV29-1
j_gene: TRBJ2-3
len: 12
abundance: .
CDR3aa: CSVEQGEDTQYF
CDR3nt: TGCAGCGTTGAACAGGGAGAAGATACGCAGTATTTT

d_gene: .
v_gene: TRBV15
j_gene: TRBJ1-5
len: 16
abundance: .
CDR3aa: CATSREQDYSNQPQHF
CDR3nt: TGTGCCACCAGCAGAGAACAGGACTATAGCAATCAGCCCCAGCATTTT

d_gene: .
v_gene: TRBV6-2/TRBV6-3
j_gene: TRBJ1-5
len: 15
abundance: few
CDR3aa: CASSYVQALGQPQHF
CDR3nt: TGTGCCAGCAGTTACGTCCAGGCCTTGGGACAGCCCCAGCATTTT

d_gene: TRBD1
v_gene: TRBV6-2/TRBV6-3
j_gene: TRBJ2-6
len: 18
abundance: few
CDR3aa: CASSFLPGQGAGANVLTF
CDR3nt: TGTGCCAGCAGTTTTCTCCCGGGACAGGGGGCTGGGGCCAACGTCCTGACTTTC

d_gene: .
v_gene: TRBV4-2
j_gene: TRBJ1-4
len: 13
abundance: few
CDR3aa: CASSQATVEKLFF
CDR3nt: TGTGCCAGCAGCCAAGCGACGGTTGAAAAACTGTTTTTT

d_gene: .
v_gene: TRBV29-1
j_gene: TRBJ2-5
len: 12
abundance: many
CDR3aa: CSIAGLQETQYF
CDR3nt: TGCAGCATAGCCGGACTACAAGAGACCCAGTACTTC

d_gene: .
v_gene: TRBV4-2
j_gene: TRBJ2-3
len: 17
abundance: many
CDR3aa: CASSEGVVATNVNTQYF
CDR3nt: TGTGCCAGCAGTGAAGGGGTGGTAGCGACAAACGTAAATACGCAGTATTTT

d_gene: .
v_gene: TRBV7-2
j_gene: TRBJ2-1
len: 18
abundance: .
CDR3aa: CASSFWLATRSSYNEQFF
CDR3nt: TGTGCCAGCAGCTTCTGGCTTGCGACCAGGAGCTCCTACAATGAGCAGTTCTTC

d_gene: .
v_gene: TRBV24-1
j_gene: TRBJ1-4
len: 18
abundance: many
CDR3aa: CATSERQTPRALLEKLFF
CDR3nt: TGTGCCACCAGTGAACGGCAGACACCTAGGGCCCTATTGGAAAAACTGTTTTTT

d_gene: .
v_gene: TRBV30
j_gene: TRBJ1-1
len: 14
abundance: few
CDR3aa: CAWSVLRGVSEAFF
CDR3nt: TGTGCCTGGAGTGTACTCCGGGGTGTCTCTGAAGCTTTCTTT

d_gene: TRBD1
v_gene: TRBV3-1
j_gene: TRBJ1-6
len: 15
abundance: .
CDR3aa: CASSQGRGQNSPLHF
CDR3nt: TGTGCCAGCAGCCAAGGAAGGGGGCAAAATTCACCCCTCCACTTT

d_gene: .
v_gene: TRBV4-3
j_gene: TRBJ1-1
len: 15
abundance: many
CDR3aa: CASSGRDNLNTEAFF
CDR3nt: TGCGCCAGCAGCGGCCGGGACAACTTGAACACTGAAGCTTTCTTT

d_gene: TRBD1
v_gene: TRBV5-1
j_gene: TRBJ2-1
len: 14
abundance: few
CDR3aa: CASSHQGVGNEQFF
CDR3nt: TGCGCCAGCAGCCACCAGGGGGTTGGAAATGAGCAGTTCTTC

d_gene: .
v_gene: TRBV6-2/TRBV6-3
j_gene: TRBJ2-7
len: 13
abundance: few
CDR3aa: CASSQPSRYEQYF
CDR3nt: TGTGCCAGCAGTCAACCTTCAAGGTACGAGCAGTACTTC

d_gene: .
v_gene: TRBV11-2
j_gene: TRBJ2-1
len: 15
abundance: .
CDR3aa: CASSLGGSGRGEQFF
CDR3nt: TGTGCCAGCAGCTTAGGAGGGTCGGGGCGAGGTGAGCAGTTCTTC

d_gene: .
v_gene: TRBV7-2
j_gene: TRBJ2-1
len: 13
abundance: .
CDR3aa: CASSLDIGTEQFF
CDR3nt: TGTGCCAGCAGCTTGGATATAGGAACTGAGCAGTTCTTC

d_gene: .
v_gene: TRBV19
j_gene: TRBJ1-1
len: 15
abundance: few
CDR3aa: CASSLEIGMNTEAFF
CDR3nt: TGTGCCAGTAGTCTCGAAATAGGGATGAACACTGAAGCTTTCTTT

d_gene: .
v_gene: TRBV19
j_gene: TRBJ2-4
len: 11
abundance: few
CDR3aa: CASSRGSIQYF
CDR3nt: TGTGCCAGTAGCCGGGGCAGCATTCAGTACTTC

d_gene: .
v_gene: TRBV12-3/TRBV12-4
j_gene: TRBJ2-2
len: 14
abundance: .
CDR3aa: CASSSNRVTGELFF
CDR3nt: TGTGCCAGCAGTTCAAACAGGGTGACCGGGGAGCTGTTTTTT

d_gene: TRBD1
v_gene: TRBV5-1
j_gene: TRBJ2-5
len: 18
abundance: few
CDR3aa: CASSLDGTGSSGQETQYF
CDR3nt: TGCGCCAGCAGCTTGGATGGGACAGGGTCGTCCGGTCAAGAGACCCAGTACTTC

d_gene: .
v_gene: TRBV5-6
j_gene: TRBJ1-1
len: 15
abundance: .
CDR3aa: CASSLDTGGDTEAFF
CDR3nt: TGTGCCAGCAGCTTGGATACAGGAGGGGACACTGAAGCTTTCTTT

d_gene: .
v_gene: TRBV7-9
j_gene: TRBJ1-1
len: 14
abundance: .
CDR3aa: CASLVEGGNTEAFF
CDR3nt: TGTGCCAGCTTGGTGGAGGGGGGGAACACTGAAGCTTTCTTT

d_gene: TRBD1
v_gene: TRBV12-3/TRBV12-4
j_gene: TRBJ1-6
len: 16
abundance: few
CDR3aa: CASSPGTGFYNSPLHF
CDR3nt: TGTGCCAGCAGTCCAGGGACAGGGTTTTATAATTCACCCCTCCACTTT